This T cell receptor (beta chain) was sequenced during a study of CD8+ T cells in alopecia areata. Study-wide background: Patients in the study were on tofacitinib for 6 to 18 months, then off it for 6 months.

Turning to this clone: Its antigen is still unknown.

TCR sequencing used cDNA made by reverse transcription of extracted RNA. Assay used: immunoSEQ multiplex PCR; TCRdb lists only in-frame clones, some missing. This sample carries over 150,000 clones, around 50% of them seen once, and the ten largest clones take roughly 14%. Study-level results: Affected scalp, especially in alopecia totalis/universalis, had a higher clonality than normal scalp did. With patients, TCR sharing proved less clear than in mice, a difference possibly related to HLA.

Lesional scalp tissue (obtained by punch biopsy) and peripheral blood were collected from alopecia areata patients. With 2 bases removed from V and 4 bases from J, the gap between germline ends came to 12 bases. Per germline, CDR1 SGHRS and CDR2 YFSETQ. The CDR3 extends over 14 amino acids. This receptor was identified in a human donor with alopecia areata. The material was CD4+ T cells sorted from blood, obtained at week 0. The V call is TRBV5-1, the J call TRBJ2-5; D is unresolved. For the CDR3, the DNA is TGCGCCAGCAGCTTTCGTACCGGATCAGAGACCCAGTACTTC. Its translation is CASSFRTGSETQYF. Using reference TRBV5-1 and TRBJ2-5 for the parts outside the CDR3, the full variable domain is KAGVTQTPRYLIKTRGQQVTLSCSPISGHRSVSWYQQTPGQGLQFLFEYFSETQRNKGNFPGRFSGRQFSNSRSEMNVSTLELGDSALYLCASSFRTGSETQYFGPGTRLLVL.